Detailed here is one TCR beta chain. Its antigen is currently unknown. The data belong to a study of shared clonotypes between healthy human individuals. Whole-study findings and limits: All-four-donor shared clonotypes had higher generation probabilities than non-shared clonotypes did.

Here immunoSEQ multiplex PCR was the method, and the copy in TCRdb shows in-frame clones only, minus some. Of about 2.3 million clones in the sample, 92% were seen once. V gave up 7 bases and J gave up 2 bases, with 15 bases separating them. The CDR3 contains 14 residues. In germline, CDR1 is MDHEN, CDR2 SYDVKM. The J gene is TRBJ2-7, the V gene TRBV28; tentatively, D is TRBD1 (5 bases). The source material was naive CD4+ T cells from PBMCs. Noted subset: CD45RA+ positively selected. This sequence was found in a man aged 18 to 30 in good health. Some clones in this sample may be carry-over from other donors' samples. CDR3 nucleotides: TGTGCCAGCACCCAGGGTTTAGTCCCCTACGAGCAGTACTTC. It translates to CASTQGLVPYEQYF.